Shown below are 23 T cell receptor beta chains from a single sample sequenced in a study of radiotherapy plus CTLA-4 blockade in lung cancer. The table came from immunoSEQ multiplex PCR; TCRdb's copy has only in-frame clones and leaves some out. The table lists tens of thousands of clones, 60% to 80% of them singletons. The input for sequencing was peripheral blood, taken from a patient treated with radiotherapy plus ipilimumab. These receptors were obtained from a human donor with non-small cell lung cancer whose response to radiotherapy plus ipilimumab could not be evaluated.

In this sample, this clone turned up a few times. The gene calls are TRBV18 and TRBJ2-3; 8 nucleotides match TRBD2. CDR1 is KGHSH and CDR2 is LQKENI in the germline V gene. The V segment lost 2 bases and the J segment 4 bases; nucleotides outside the gene matches: 14. The CDR3 consists of 18 residues. The CDR3 spells CASSPSAPGLVGADTQYF. The CDR3 nucleotides are TGTGCCAGCTCACCATCAGCGCCGGGACTAGTAGGTGCAGATACGCAGTATTTT.

The chain has TRBV6-5 and TRBJ1-6; 7 positions agree with TRBD1. This CDR3 has 14 residues. The V gene end was trimmed by 6 bases and the J gene end by 15 bases; junction bases not matched to a gene: 14. Germline V gene lookup returns CDR1 MNHEY and CDR2 SVGAGI. In DNA, the CDR3 is TGTGCCAGCAGCCAGGGGGGTATCGTAAACCTCCTCCACTTT. This translates into CASSQGGIVNLLHF.

The chain couples TRBV28 to TRBJ2-7; unclear D gene. CDR3 length: 11 residues. The ends were cut back, 6 bases at V and 4 bases at J, with 7 bases in the middle. CDR1 MDHEN and CDR2 SYDVKM come from the germline V gene. CDR3 in DNA: TGTGCCAGCAGCTCTAATTACGAGCAGTACTTC. The encoded protein is CASSSNYEQYF.

This rearrangement joins TRBV6-1 to TRBJ1-3, with D possibly being TRBD1 (6 bases). The CDR3 is 15 amino acids. Germline CDR1 and CDR2: MNHNS and SASEGT. Trimming removed 7 bases at V and 0 bases at J, with 13 bases between. The CDR3 spells CASTRDRSSGNTIYF. Here the CDR3 DNA reads TGTGCCAGCACTAGAGACAGGAGCTCTGGAAACACCATATATTTT.

The V call is TRBV5-4, the J call TRBJ2-7; TRBD1 is a possible D gene (6 bases). This CDR3 contains 14 residues. The V and J ends lost 4 bases and 0 bases respectively, with 11 bases between them. CDR1 and CDR2 (germline): SGHNT, YYREEE (reference sequence). CDR3: CASSHRQDSYEQYF. CDR3 DNA: TGTGCCAGCAGCCACCGACAGGACTCCTACGAGCAGTACTTC.

In its sample, this clone was seen once. J is TRBJ2-7 and V is TRBV11-2; D is perhaps TRBD1 (6 bases). Germline V gives CDR1 SGHAT, CDR2 FQNNGV. The CDR3 sequence is 15 residues long. V lost 3 bases and J lost 0, with 12 bases in between. The CDR3 DNA follows: TGTGCCAGCAGCTTCACCGGGACAACCTCCTACGAGCAGTACTTC. Translating gives CASSFTGTTSYEQYF.

The rearrangement links TRBV28 to TRBJ2-7, with 11 bases fitting TRBD2. Germline V gives CDR1 MDHEN, CDR2 SYDVKM. The CDR3 runs to 15 residues. The J segment lost 3 bases and the V segment lost 5 bases, leaving 6 bases of the junction unmatched. This chain's CDR3 is CASSPSLAGVYEQYF. The CDR3 bases are TGTGCCAGCAGTCCCTCACTAGCGGGAGTCTACGAGCAGTACTTC.

This chain joins TRBV18 and TRBJ2-7; TRBD1 agrees at 7 bases. The CDR3 totals 15 residues. After removal of 1 base from V and 3 bases from J, the junction contained 6 bases not matched to a gene. Germline CDR1 is KGHSH and CDR2 is LQKENI. The CDR3 sequence is CASSPLDRDGYEQYF. For the CDR3, the DNA is TGTGCCAGCTCACCACTTGACAGGGACGGCTACGAGCAGTACTTC.

This clone was seen a few times. The V gene is TRBV7-9, the J gene TRBJ2-3; D possibly corresponds to TRBD1 (5 bases). The CDR3 spans 15 residues. Germline V gene data show CDR1 as SEHNR and CDR2 as FQNEAQ (reference sequence). V shed 5 bases and J shed 2 bases, with 14 bases lying between them. The CDR3: CASSPRQRLTDTQYF. The CDR3 DNA reads as TGTGCCAGCAGCCCCAGACAGAGGCTCACAGATACGCAGTATTTT. Full variable domain (outside the CDR3, taken from reference TRBV7-9 and TRBJ2-3): DTGVSQNPRHKITKRGQNVTFRCDPISEHNRLYWYRQTLGQGPEFLTYFQNEAQLEKSRLLSDRFSAERPKGSFSTLEIQRTEQGDSAMYLCASSPRQRLTDTQYFGPGTRLTVL.

The chain links TRBV18 to TRBJ2-2; 9 positions agree with TRBD1. The CDR3 loop spans 16 amino acids. Germline V gene data show CDR1 as KGHSH and CDR2 as LQKENI. The V segment lost 0 bases and the J segment 5 bases; nucleotides outside the gene matches: 4. CDR3 in amino acids: CASSPPTGTGTGELFF. The CDR3 nucleotides read TGTGCCAGCTCACCACCTACTGGGACAGGGACCGGGGAGCTGTTTTTT.

The chain uses TRBV7-2 and TRBJ2-5; tentative D call: TRBD1 (6 bases). V gave up 3 bases and J gave up 4 bases, with 12 bases separating them. The CDR3 spans 14 residues. Germline V gene data show CDR1 as SGHTA and CDR2 as FQGNSA. For the CDR3, the DNA is TGTGCCAGCAGCTTTGCAGGGGCAAGAGAGACCCAGTACTTC. This translates into CASSFAGARETQYF.

V and J are TRBV7-2 and TRBJ2-2; D unresolved. Trimming took off 1 base at V and 2 bases at J, with 5 bases between the two ends. The CDR3 extends over 14 amino acids. Germline V gene sequence: CDR1 SGHTA, CDR2 FQGNSA. CDR3 coding DNA: TGTGCCAGCAGCTTAGTACAAAACACCGGGGAGCTGTTTTTT. It yields the protein CASSLVQNTGELFF.

This chain links TRBV30 with TRBJ2-3, with 9 bases lining up with TRBD1. This CDR3 is built from 15 residues. Germline CDR1 is GTSNPN and CDR2 is SVGIG (reference sequence). The trim removed 5 bases at V and 6 bases at J, leaving 12 bases unmatched. Here the CDR3 reads CAWRNTGGRVDTQYF. In DNA, the CDR3 is TGTGCCTGGCGAAACACAGGGGGCCGCGTGGATACGCAGTATTTT.

In DNA form, the CDR3 reads TGTGCCGATAATTCCATCCGGGGAGGGACTGAAGCTTTCTTT. This gives the protein CADNSIRGGTEAFF. This chain connects TRBV7-9 to TRBJ1-1; D gene unclear. CDR1 and CDR2 (germline): SEHNR, FQNEAQ (reference sequence). CDR3 size: 14 residues. Trimming took off 11 bases at V and 5 bases at J, with 21 bases between the two ends.

This clone was detected only a few times. The genes are TRBV7-8 and TRBJ1-5, with TRBD1 matching over 10 bases. Trimming took 5 bases from V and 6 from J; bases not matched to a gene: 7. CDR3 length equals 15 residues. CDR1 SGHVS and CDR2 FQNEAQ come from the germline V gene. The CDR3 DNA is TGTGCCAGCAGCGCCTTCGGACAGGGGGGTCAGCCCCAGCATTTT. Amino acid sequence: CASSAFGQGGQPQHF.

V gene TRBV18 combines with J gene TRBJ1-1; a weak D match, TRBD1 (5 bases). Trimming took 2 bases from V and 0 from J, leaving 7 bases between them. CDR1 KGHSH and CDR2 LQKENI come from the germline V gene. This CDR3 has 14 residues. The CDR3 reads CASSPDSLNTEAFF. Written as DNA, the CDR3 is TGTGCCAGCTCACCAGACAGCCTGAACACTGAAGCTTTCTTT.

The J gene is TRBJ1-1, the V gene TRBV27; no reliable D call. The CDR3 runs to 15 residues. The V gene lost 6 bases and the J gene lost 6 bases, with 20 bases spanning the gap. Germline CDR1 reads MNHEY; CDR2 reads SMNVEV (reference sequence). CDR3 sequence reads: CASSPLAAGFAEAFF. CDR3 bases: TGTGCCAGCAGCCCTCTTGCGGCCGGGTTTGCTGAAGCTTTCTTT.

The V call is TRBV28, the J call TRBJ2-1; 7 bases fit TRBD1. The CDR3 runs 14 residues. CDR1 and CDR2 from the germline V gene are MDHEN and SYDVKM. The J segment lost 3 bases and the V segment lost 3 bases, leaving 2 bases of the junction unmatched. The CDR3 DNA is TGTGCCAGCAGTTTGCAGGGGGACTACAATGAGCAGTTCTTC. Translating gives CASSLQGDYNEQFF.

This clone was counted a single time. The chain employs TRBV9 and TRBJ2-7; no reliable D call. V was pared by 0 bases and J by 4 bases, with 14 bases between. The CDR3 loop spans 15 amino acids. Looked up from germline, CDR1 is SGDLS and CDR2 is YYNGEE. The CDR3 sequence: CASSVGGGSRYEQYF. CDR3 DNA sequence: TGTGCCAGCAGCGTAGGTGGCGGCAGCCGGTACGAGCAGTACTTC.

This clone has just a few counts. The chain couples TRBV4-1 to TRBJ2-7, with 7 bases fitting TRBD1. Germline loops: CDR1 MGHRA, CDR2 YSYEKL. V lost 2 bases, J lost 5 bases, and 12 bases stayed unmatched. CDR3 length: 16 residues. The CDR3 spells CASSQNPRQGWDEQYF. The CDR3 DNA reads as TGCGCCAGCAGCCAAAACCCGCGACAGGGATGGGACGAGCAGTACTTC.

The chain carries TRBV5-1 and TRBJ1-1, with a weak D call TRBD1 (5 bases). V gave up 7 bases and J gave up 5 bases, with 21 bases separating them. CDR3 length equals 15 residues. Germline CDR1 and CDR2: SGHRS and YFSETQ. The CDR3 spells CASRGGDLRGTEAFF. Written as DNA, the CDR3 is TGCGCCAGCCGCGGGGGTGACCTTCGAGGTACTGAAGCTTTCTTT.

The V gene is TRBV4-1, the J gene TRBJ1-1; a possible D gene is TRBD1 (6 bases). V shed 1 base and J shed 8 bases, with 11 bases lying between them. There are 13 residues in the CDR3. Germline V lookup: CDR1 MGHRA, CDR2 YSYEKL. The CDR3 nucleotides are TGCGCCAGCAGCCAAGGAACAGGGTGGGAAGCTTTCTTT. Its protein product is CASSQGTGWEAFF.

The chain employs TRBV7-6 and TRBJ2-2, with 10 bases that match TRBD2. Germline V gives CDR1 SGHVS, CDR2 FNYEAQ. V shed 6 bases, J shed 3 bases, and the junction held 7 bases outside the gene matches. The CDR3 runs to 16 residues. As DNA, the CDR3 is TGTGCCAGCAGTCCTAGCGGGGGTGGCTACACCGGGGAGCTGTTTTTT. Translation gives CASSPSGGGYTGELFF.